The present T cell receptor beta chain was sequenced within a study of cytomegalovirus exposure and HLA in healthy donors. Study results and caveats: A later analysis reportedly identified an Asian-associated ancestry cluster as carrying fewer N-insertions than the approximately 710-donor mean. The authors excluded some V segments, including TRBV6-2 and TRBV6-3, as indistinguishable. Earlier analysis found most TCR beta V segments productive about 90% or about 30% of the time. A later analysis appeared to link common viral pathogens to several of the most significant clusters.

PCR primers comprised 60 Vbeta and 13 Jbeta primers. The protocol was immunoSEQ multiplex PCR, while the TCRdb copy is restricted to in-frame clones and leaves out a portion. The sample lists roughly 260,000 clones, roughly 81% seen once, with more than 1.5% in the top ten. This CDR3 is 11 amino acids long. V lost 3 bases to trimming and J lost 5 bases; unmatched junction nucleotides: 0. Germline V gene lookup returns CDR1 DFQATT and CDR2 SNEGSKA (reference sequence). Details on this clone: Its antigen is unidentified.

The V call is TRBV20-1, the J call TRBJ1-2, with 7 nucleotides matching TRBD1. The receptor's source is a middle-aged woman in good health and CMV-seropositive. Material for sequencing was PBMCs. DNA of the CDR3: TGCAGTGCTAGGGGACAGTATGGCTACACCTTC. It codes for CSARGQYGYTF.